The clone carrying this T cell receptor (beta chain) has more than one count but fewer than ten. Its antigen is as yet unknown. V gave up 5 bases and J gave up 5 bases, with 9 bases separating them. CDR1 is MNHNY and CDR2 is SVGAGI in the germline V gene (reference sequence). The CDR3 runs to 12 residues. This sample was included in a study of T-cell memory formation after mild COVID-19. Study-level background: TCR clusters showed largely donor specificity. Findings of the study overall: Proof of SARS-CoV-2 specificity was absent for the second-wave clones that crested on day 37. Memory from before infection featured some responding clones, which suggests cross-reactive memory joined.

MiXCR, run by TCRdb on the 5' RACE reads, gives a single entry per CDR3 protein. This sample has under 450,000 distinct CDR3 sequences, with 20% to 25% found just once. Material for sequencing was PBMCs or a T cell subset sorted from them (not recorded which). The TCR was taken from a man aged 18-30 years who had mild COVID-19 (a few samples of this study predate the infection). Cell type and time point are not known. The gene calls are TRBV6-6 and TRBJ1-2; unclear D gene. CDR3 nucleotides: TGTGCCAGCAGTGACGATACGTATGGCTACACCTTC. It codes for CASSDDTYGYTF.